This T cell receptor (beta chain) is from a study of patients and donors after allogeneic stem cell transplantation. Via MiXCR, TCRdb re-called the RT-PCR reads, giving one row per CDR3 protein. The sample includes approximately 410,000 distinct CDR3 sequences, 16% of them seen just once. This clonotype was recorded at least ten times. The V end was cut by 6 bases, the J end by 4 bases, with 15 bases between. The CDR3 covers 14 residues. Sample: blood, either unsorted or a sorted T cell fraction (not recorded which). V and J are TRBV12-3 or TRBV12-4 and TRBJ1-1, with D tentatively TRBD1 (5 bases). The TCR comes from a human donor who was either an allogeneic HSCT recipient or a stem cell or donor lymphocyte infusion donor (not recorded which). It is not recorded whose cells these are; they may come from a transplant donor. CDR3: CASSWGGDGTEAFF. The CDR3 DNA reads as TGTGCCAGCAGCTGGGGGGGAGACGGCACTGAAGCTTTCTTT.